Sequencing of this T cell receptor (beta chain) was carried out in a study of molecular identifiers for immune sequencing clone quantification. Comment on this clonotype: One end of the junction does not line up with germline, which may come from a read error.

The germline gives CDR1 KGHSH, CDR2 LQKENI. The CDR3 has 14 amino acids. TCRdb re-called the PCR reads through MiXCR, storing one row per CDR3 protein. The table records approximately 680,000 distinct CDR3 sequences, 25% of them present only once. The J gene is TRBJ2-5, the V gene TRBV18, with D perhaps assigned TRBD1 or TRBD2 (5 bases each). This receptor was obtained from a human donor in good health. Some libraries in this study had Jurkat cell RNA spiked in. Sequenced material: naive CD8+ T cells from blood, with Jurkat cell RNA spiked in. Subset meaning: FACS-sorted CD8+CD4-CCR7+CD45RA+ naive T cells. The CDR3 nucleotides read TGTGCCGGCTCACCAGTTCCCGGGGAAGGGACCCGGTGCTTC. Its protein is CAGSPVPGEGTRCF.